One and the same sample provided the 9 T cell receptor beta chains below, sequenced in a study of cytomegalovirus exposure and HLA in healthy donors. Both 60 Vbeta primers and 13 Jbeta primers went into the PCR. The repertoire was sequenced with immunoSEQ multiplex PCR; TCRdb's copy has only in-frame clones and lacks some. The repertoire holds fewer than 250,000 clones, with about 80% as singletons. The sample was PBMCs. The receptors come from a male donor in good health and CMV-seronegative.

V gene TRBV11-3 combines with J gene TRBJ2-2; 7 bases match TRBD1. Germline trimming cut 1 base from V and 1 base from J; bases unmatched to any gene: 6. Germline lookup yields CDR1 SGHNT and CDR2 YENEEA. This CDR3 spans 17 amino acids. The CDR3 region is CASSLVVGTENTGELFF. CDR3 sequence (DNA): TGTGCCAGCAGCTTAGTAGTAGGGACAGAGAACACCGGGGAGCTGTTTTTT.

V and J are TRBV27 and TRBJ2-7; 7 nucleotides agree with TRBD2. Looked up from germline, CDR1 is MNHEY and CDR2 is SMNVEV (reference sequence). The CDR3 has 15 residues. Trimming at V came to 0 bases and at J to 4 bases, leaving 6 bases not matched to a gene. The chain's CDR3 is CASSLSGGSVYEQYF. As DNA, the CDR3 is TGTGCCAGCAGTTTATCGGGGGGGAGTGTGTACGAGCAGTACTTC.

This clone showed up just once. This chain joins TRBV15 and TRBJ2-3; 10 bases agree with TRBD2. CDR3 length equals 16 residues. Germline CDR1 reads LNHNV; CDR2 reads YYDKDF (reference sequence). The trim removed 0 bases at V and 5 bases at J, leaving 5 bases unmatched. The CDR3 here is CATSRDLAGGGDTQYF. The CDR3 DNA reads as TGTGCCACCAGCAGAGATTTAGCGGGAGGTGGAGATACGCAGTATTTT. Looking up the rest from reference TRBV15 and TRBJ2-3 gives the full variable domain: DAMVIQNPRYQVTQFGKPVTLSCSQTLNHNVMYWYQQKSSQAPKLLFHYYDKDFNNEADTPDNFQSRRPNTSFCFLDIRSPGLGDTAMYLCATSRDLAGGGDTQYFGPGTRLTVL.

The chain is built from TRBV4-3 and TRBJ1-6; 9 nucleotides align to TRBD1. From germline, CDR1 is LGHNA and CDR2 YSLEER. There are 16 residues in the CDR3. J gave up 9 bases and V 2 bases, and 8 bases lay outside the gene matches. The CDR3 nucleotides are TGCGCCAGCAGCCAAAATTCGGACAGGGGTTTTTCACCCCTCCACTTT. This sequence encodes CASSQNSDRGFSPLHF.

This chain joins TRBV7-7 and TRBJ1-3, with no clear D. The germline V and J ends were trimmed by 0 bases and 2 bases, with 8 bases remaining between them. From germline, CDR1 is SSHAT and CDR2 FNYEAQ (reference sequence). The CDR3 consists of 15 residues. Here the CDR3 reads CASSLALTAGNTIYF. CDR3 coding DNA: TGTGCCAGCAGCTTAGCGCTCACAGCTGGAAACACCATATATTTT. The variable domain in full, completed from reference TRBV7-7 and TRBJ1-3, reads GAGVSQSPRYKVTKRGQDVTLRCDPISSHATLYWYQQALGQGPEFLTYFNYEAQPDKSGLPSDRFSAERPEGSISTLTIQRTEQRDSAMYRCASSLALTAGNTIYFGEGSWLTVV.

V usage is TRBV5-5 and J usage is TRBJ2-3; D ambiguous. The length of the CDR3 is 14 residues. Germline CDR1 and CDR2: SGHKS and YYEKEE (reference sequence). Between the trimmed V and J ends, which lost 2 bases and 4 bases, there was a span of 11 bases. CDR3 in DNA: TGTGCCAGCAGCTTAAGGCAGGAAGCAGATACGCAGTATTTT. It encodes CASSLRQEADTQYF.

The chain links TRBV29-1 to TRBJ1-2, with D unresolved. The CDR3 spans 11 residues. Trimming pared 3 bases from V and 6 bases from J, leaving 8 bases between. Germline CDR1 and CDR2: SQVTM and ANQGSEA. CDR3 sequence: CSVDLPHGYTF. The CDR3 coding sequence is TGCAGCGTTGATCTACCCCATGGCTACACCTTC.

The chain has TRBV7-8 and TRBJ1-3; no definite D call. The V gene's germline CDR1 is SGHVS and CDR2 FQNEAQ. Deletions cut 0 bases from V and 1 base from J, with 16 bases between. This CDR3 has 18 residues. The CDR3 loop is CASSLASTSPASGNTIYF. CDR3 sequence (DNA): TGTGCCAGCAGCTTAGCGTCGACTTCTCCGGCTTCTGGAAACACCATATATTTT. Complete variable domain (other parts from reference TRBV7-8 and TRBJ1-3): GAGVSQSPRYKVAKRGQDVALRCDPISGHVSLFWYQQALGQGPEFLTYFQNEAQLDKSGLPSDRFFAERPEGSVSTLKIQRTQQEDSAVYLCASSLASTSPASGNTIYFGEGSWLTVV.

The V call is TRBV5-1, the J call TRBJ2-1; 13 bases align to TRBD2. The CDR3 has 16 residues. CDR1 SGHRS and CDR2 YFSETQ come from the germline V gene. V shed 4 bases, J shed 8 bases, and the junction held 9 bases outside the gene matches. In DNA form, the CDR3 reads TGCGCCAGCAGCAGCCCCCCCGGACTAGCGGGGGATGAGCAGTTCTTC. Translated, it gives CASSSPPGLAGDEQFF.